A selection of T cell receptor beta chains follows, all from one sample in a study of Ad26.COV2.S vaccination and SARS-CoV-2 variants. Measured with immunoSEQ multiplex PCR; TCRdb has only the in-frame clones, and not every one. The sample carries around 450,000 clones, approximately 92% recorded once. The sequencing here drew on peripheral blood, taken in a trial of Ad26.COV2.S vaccine versus placebo. The receptors stem from a person between 18 and 59 years old who received the Ad26.COV2.S COVID-19 vaccine or a placebo. Each CDR3 is given with its conserved first and last residue. A D gene is named only where the DNA matches it firmly. Expanded clones get a size class; other rows say once, few or many, or leave the size out.

D	V	J	size	DNA	CDR3
-	TRBV13	TRBJ2-2	-	TGTGCCAGCAGCTCGTCCTACAGGGGCCGGGACTCGAACACCGGGGAGCTGTTTTTT	CASSSSYRGRDSNTGELFF
-	TRBV25-1	TRBJ1-1	-	TGTGCCAGCAGTGAATTAAGGCATCCCGATGAAGCTTTCTTT	CASSELRHPDEAFF
-	TRBV7-9	TRBJ2-5	-	TGTGCCAGCAGCTTAGTTGCAGAGTGGGAGACCCAGTACTTC	CASSLVAEWETQYF
TRBD1	TRBV28	TRBJ1-1	-	TGTGCCAGCAGACTATTCCCGGTGACAGGGGGGACTGAAGCTTTCTTT	CASRLFPVTGGTEAFF
-	TRBV4-2	TRBJ2-3	-	TGTGCCGGCAGCCAGAATTTAGCTGGAGCAGATACGCAGTATTTT	CAGSQNLAGADTQYF
-	TRBV19	TRBJ1-1	-	TGTGCCAGTAGTCCCACCCGATACCCACTAGCTGAAGCTTTCTTT	CASSPTRYPLAEAFF
TRBD2	TRBV3-1/TRBV3-2	TRBJ2-3	-	TGTGCCAGCAGCCCACCCGGGGGACTAGCGGACTTAACGCAGTATTTT	CASSPPGGLADLTQYF
-	TRBV7-9	TRBJ2-2	-	TGTGCCAGCATACTGAACAGGGCTACGAACACCGGGGAGCTGTTTTTT	CASILNRATNTGELFF
-	TRBV30	TRBJ1-2	-	TGTGCCTGGAGTGGACGGACGGACTATGGCTACACCTTC	CAWSGRTDYGYTF
-	TRBV3-1/TRBV3-2	TRBJ1-5	-	TGTGCCAGCAGCCGAGCCTCCGGGTCCCCCGCCCAGCCCCAGCATTTT	CASSRASGSPAQPQHF
TRBD2	TRBV19	TRBJ2-5	once	TGTGCCAGTAGTATAGTGAGCGGGAGGGGAGGAATCCAAGAGACCCAGTACTTC	CASSIVSGRGGIQETQYF
-	TRBV5-6	TRBJ1-2	few	TGTGCCAGCAGCCACACAGGGAGTGGCTATGGCTACACCTTC	CASSHTGSGYGYTF
-	TRBV27	TRBJ2-2	-	TGTGCCAGCAGTTTATCGAACCGGGAAGACACCGGGGAGCTGTTTTTT	CASSLSNREDTGELFF
-	TRBV6-1	TRBJ2-3	-	TGTGCCAGCAGTGAACAAACAGGGACAGATACGCAGTATTTT	CASSEQTGTDTQYF
-	TRBV6-2/TRBV6-3	TRBJ2-1	-	TGTGCCAGCAGTTACTCGGGGGAATATGAGCAGTTCTTC	CASSYSGEYEQFF
-	TRBV11-2	TRBJ2-5	-	TGTGCCAGCAGCTTAGGGGCAGGGTCAGAGACCCAGTACTTC	CASSLGAGSETQYF
TRBD1	TRBV9	TRBJ2-6	-	TGTGCCAGCACCCTAGGGGGGACAGGGGCCCCGATCTCTGGGGCCAACGTCCTGACTTTC	CASTLGGTGAPISGANVLTF
-	TRBV28	TRBJ1-2	-	TGTGCCAGCAGACCTACCTACCGGGGGTCAGTTAACTATGGCTACACCTTC	CASRPTYRGSVNYGYTF
TRBD2	TRBV4-3	TRBJ2-1	-	TGCGCCAGCAGCCAAGAGTCAGCGGGAGTCCGGAATGAGCAGTTCTTC	CASSQESAGVRNEQFF
TRBD2	TRBV5-1	TRBJ2-1	-	TGCGCCAGCAGCTTGGGACTAGCGGGAGCTGAGCAGTTCTTC	CASSLGLAGAEQFF
-	TRBV30	TRBJ2-7	-	TGTGCCTGGAGTGCCGGGACTGCCTACGAGCAGTACTTC	CAWSAGTAYEQYF
TRBD2	TRBV6-2/TRBV6-3	TRBJ2-1	-	TGTGCCAGCAGTTATCTAGCGGGAGGGGGTGAGCAGTTCTTC	CASSYLAGGGEQFF
-	TRBV18	TRBJ1-2	-	TGTGCCAGCTCACCGACCGGGACGGATTTCTATGGCTACACCTTC	CASSPTGTDFYGYTF
TRBD1	TRBV6-5	TRBJ2-7	once	TGTGCCAGCAGTTACGAGACGGGACAGGGGGCCTACGAGCAGTACTTC	CASSYETGQGAYEQYF
-	TRBV29-1	TRBJ2-1	-	TGCAGCGTTGCCCAGGGCTCCTACAATGAGCAGTTCTTC	CSVAQGSYNEQFF
-	TRBV7-2	TRBJ1-1	-	TGTGCCAGCAGCTTAGTTTCTGCTAACACTGAAGCTTTCTTT	CASSLVSANTEAFF
-	TRBV7-2	TRBJ2-3	-	TGTGCCAGCAGCTTAGAGGGGCCTCAGCAGTATTTT	CASSLEGPQQYF
-	TRBV7-6	TRBJ2-3	once	TGTGCCAGCAGCTCCCCTCTTCTTCGGGGGTATGGGACAGATACGCAGTATTTT	CASSSPLLRGYGTDTQYF
-	TRBV7-9	TRBJ2-2	once	TGTGCCAGCAGCCAGGACTTGTACACCGGGGAGCTGTTTTTT	CASSQDLYTGELFF
TRBD1	TRBV19	TRBJ2-3	-	TGTGCCAGTATTCTAAAGGACAGGGCGAGGGGCACAGATACGCAGTATTTT	CASILKDRARGTDTQYF
TRBD1	TRBV6-1	TRBJ1-5	few	TGTGCCAGCAGTGACCGACAGGGTCATCAGCCCCAGCATTTT	CASSDRQGHQPQHF
-	TRBV19	TRBJ2-6	-	TGTGCCAGTAGGGGCGGAAACTCTGGGGCCAACGTCCTGACTTTC	CASRGGNSGANVLTF
-	TRBV6-5	TRBJ2-5	-	TGTGGGCTGGGGCAAGAGACCCAGTACTTC	CGLGQETQYF
TRBD1	TRBV6-6	TRBJ2-5	-	TGTGCCAGCTTAAACGGACAGGGAATTTCGGAGACCCAGTACTTC	CASLNGQGISETQYF
TRBD1	TRBV5-6	TRBJ1-4	-	TGTGCCAGCAGCCCGGGACAGCGAAGTAATAATGAAAAACTGTTTTTT	CASSPGQRSNNEKLFF
TRBD1	TRBV6-5	TRBJ1-5	-	TGTGCCAGCAGTTACGGGGGACAGTATCAGCCCCAGCATTTT	CASSYGGQYQPQHF
TRBD1	TRBV28	TRBJ2-1	-	TGTGCCAGCAGTCAGGGACAGGGGGCCGACAATGAGCAGTTCTTC	CASSQGQGADNEQFF
TRBD1	TRBV24-1	TRBJ1-2	once	TGTGCCACCAGTGACTCCGGGACAGGGATCTATGGCTACACCTTC	CATSDSGTGIYGYTF
-	TRBV6-5	TRBJ2-7	-	TGTGCCAGCAGTCCCCCCGGACGGATCTACGAGCAGTACTTC	CASSPPGRIYEQYF
TRBD2	TRBV5-1	TRBJ2-1	-	TGCGCCAGCAGCCAGCCAGCGGGAGGGCCCTACAATGAGCAGTTCTTC	CASSQPAGGPYNEQFF
TRBD2	TRBV19	TRBJ2-7	-	TGTGCCACCGCAGCGGGAGAGGACTACGAGCAGTACTTC	CATAAGEDYEQYF
TRBD2	TRBV5-4	TRBJ2-1	-	TGTGCCAGCAGCCCAAGGACTAGCGGGAGGGCCGAAGAGCAGTTCTTC	CASSPRTSGRAEEQFF
TRBD1	TRBV2	TRBJ1-1	-	TGTGCCAGCAGTGAGACAGGGCGTACTGAAGCTTTCTTT	CASSETGRTEAFF
-	TRBV18	TRBJ2-5	-	TGTGCCAGCTCACAGGGACTTCAAGAGACCCAGTACTTC	CASSQGLQETQYF
-	TRBV18	TRBJ2-6	-	TGTGCCAGCTCACCTTCCAGGGGTGGGGCCAACGTCCTGACTTTC	CASSPSRGGANVLTF
-	TRBV3-1/TRBV3-2	TRBJ2-5	-	TGTGCCAGCAGCCAAAGGACAGTCCGCGAGACCCAGTACTTC	CASSQRTVRETQYF
TRBD1	TRBV28	TRBJ1-2	-	TGTGCCAGCACTACAGGGGCGTATGGCTACACCTTC	CASTTGAYGYTF
TRBD1	TRBV5-1	TRBJ1-2	-	TGCGCCAGCAGCTGGGACAGGCCCCCTTCCTATGGCTACACCTTC	CASSWDRPPSYGYTF